Shown below are 32 T cell receptor beta chains from a single sample sequenced in a study of siplizumab effects on memory and regulatory T cells. Clones were sequenced by immunoSEQ multiplex PCR, and TCRdb holds only the in-frame ones, with some missing. The sample lists around 100,000 clones, approximately 90% occurring once. Sequenced sample: CD4+ T cells sorted from blood. Receptors were obtained from a human donor in good health.

The V gene is TRBV7-9, the J gene TRBJ2-7; TRBD1 agrees at 11 bases. With 2 bases clipped from V and 5 bases from J, the junction kept 2 bases outside the gene matches. CDR3 size: 14 residues. CDR1 is SEHNR and CDR2 is FQNEAQ in the germline V gene (reference sequence). Written as DNA, the CDR3 is TGTGCCAGCAGCTTAAGGGGACAGGGGGACGAGCAGTACTTC. It translates to CASSLRGQGDEQYF.

The chain joins TRBV6-5 to TRBJ2-7, with 11 bases fitting TRBD1. With V trimmed by 5 bases and J by 5 bases, 5 bases remained unmatched. Germline-derived CDR1 and CDR2 are MNHEY and SVGAGI. The CDR3 totals 14 residues. CDR3 in amino acids: CASSQDRGLHEQYF. The CDR3, as DNA: TGTGCCAGCAGTCAGGACAGGGGGCTTCACGAGCAGTACTTC.

The rearrangement joins TRBV30 to TRBJ2-7, with 10 bases aligning to TRBD1. Per germline, CDR1 GTSNPN and CDR2 SVGIG (reference sequence). V was pared by 4 bases and J by 2 bases, with 8 bases of the junction left unmatched. This CDR3 has 15 residues. CDR3 bases: TGTGCCTGGATCCAATCCGGGACAGGGGCCTACGAGCAGTACTTC. The encoded protein is CAWIQSGTGAYEQYF.

V and J are TRBV4-2 and TRBJ2-4; 8 positions agree with TRBD2. The V and J ends lost 1 base and 7 bases, in that order; junction bases with no gene match: 12. The germline V gene has CDR1 LGHNA and CDR2 YNFKEQ. CDR3 length: 17 residues. The CDR3 nucleotides read TGTGCCAGCAGCCAAGCATCCGGGAGGGTTGTAATGAACATTCAGTACTTC. Protein sequence: CASSQASGRVVMNIQYF.

In DNA, the CDR3 is TGCGCCAGCAGCCAGAGGCAAACCGGGGAGCTGTTTTTT. It specifies CASSQRQTGELFF. The chain has TRBV4-1 and TRBJ2-2; D is undetermined. CDR1 is MGHRA and CDR2 is YSYEKL in the germline V gene. Between the trimmed V and J ends, which lost 3 bases and 5 bases, there was a span of 7 bases. CDR3 length equals 13 residues.

This clone was seen a single time. The V and J genes are TRBV6-5 and TRBJ2-1; either TRBD1 or TRBD2 may fit D (5 bases each). V was pared by 2 bases and J by 4 bases, with 12 bases between. CDR1 is MNHEY, CDR2 SVGAGI, per germline. The CDR3 loop spans 15 amino acids. The CDR3 here is CASSYAGTEYNEQFF. CDR3 bases: TGTGCCAGCAGTTACGCCGGGACGGAGTACAATGAGCAGTTCTTC.

The rearrangement joins TRBV2 to TRBJ1-5, with 7 bases fitting TRBD1. The ends lost 10 bases at V and 3 bases at J; junction bases unmatched: 6. This CDR3 contains 13 residues. In germline, CDR1 is SNHLY, CDR2 FYNNEI. The CDR3 coding sequence is TGTGCCACCAGGGACAGTAACAATCAGCCCCAGCATTTT. Translation: CATRDSNNQPQHF.

Only one count was recorded for this clone. The chain combines TRBV5-8 with TRBJ1-5, with D perhaps matching TRBD1 (6 bases). The CDR3 is 16 residues long. Germline values: CDR1 SGHTS, CDR2 YDEGEE. The germline V and J ends were trimmed by 0 bases and 4 bases, with 14 bases remaining between them. CDR3 in DNA: TGTGCCAGCAGCTTGGCAGCGGGACACCTGAATCAGCCCCAGCATTTT. Amino acid sequence: CASSLAAGHLNQPQHF.

CDR3 DNA: TGTGCCAGTAGTATAATCCAAGCCGCAGAGGCCAACGTCCTGACTTTC. As protein: CASSIIQAAEANVLTF. This sequence joins TRBV19 and TRBJ2-6; D ambiguous. This CDR3 contains 16 residues. V lost 2 bases, J lost 6 bases, and 14 bases lay in between. Per germline, CDR1 LNHDA and CDR2 SQIVND (reference sequence).

The chain couples TRBV7-6 to TRBJ1-1; D possibly corresponds to TRBD1 (5 bases). The germline V and J ends were trimmed by 5 bases and 1 base, with 11 bases remaining between them. The CDR3 spans 14 residues. Germline V gene lookup returns CDR1 SGHVS and CDR2 FNYEAQ. CDR3 amino acids: CASSRQGWNTEAFF. The CDR3 coding sequence is TGTGCCAGCAGCCGGCAGGGATGGAACACTGAAGCTTTCTTT.

This chain uses TRBV28 with TRBJ2-1; 7 bases are shared with TRBD2. Germline trimming cut 5 bases from V and 9 bases from J; bases unmatched to any gene: 10. Germline CDR1 is MDHEN and CDR2 is SYDVKM. The CDR3 length is 14 residues. The CDR3 spells CASSLGRAWGEQFF. The CDR3 nucleotides are TGTGCCAGCAGTCTAGGGAGGGCTTGGGGTGAGCAGTTCTTC.

The chain joins TRBV5-1 to TRBJ2-3; 11 bases line up with TRBD1. With V trimmed by 0 bases and J by 6 bases, 9 bases remained unmatched. Per germline, CDR1 SGHRS and CDR2 YFSETQ. The CDR3 runs 17 residues. The CDR3 DNA is TGCGCCAGCAGCTTGGCTCCATTGGGACAGGGGGTCGATACGCAGTATTTT. Translating gives CASSLAPLGQGVDTQYF.

The genes are TRBV7-3 and TRBJ2-1, with TRBD2 matching over 7 bases. Looked up from germline, CDR1 is SGHTA and CDR2 is FQGTGA. CDR3 length: 18 amino acids. The V gene end was trimmed by 2 bases and the J gene end by 6 bases; junction bases not matched to a gene: 16. CDR3 protein: CASSLVGGSSATGNEQFF. The CDR3 nucleotides read TGTGCCAGCAGCTTAGTTGGCGGGAGCTCGGCGACCGGCAATGAGCAGTTCTTC.

The table lists this clone with a count of one. The V and J genes are TRBV5-1 and TRBJ2-2, with TRBD2 identical over 7 bases. The CDR3 is 16 amino acids. The V gene's germline CDR1 is SGHRS and CDR2 YFSETQ. After removal of 1 base from V and 1 base from J, the junction contained 4 bases not matched to a gene. CDR3 in DNA: TGCGCCAGCAGCTTGCGTCCTAGCGGGAACACCGGGGAGCTGTTTTTT. It translates to CASSLRPSGNTGELFF.

The chain carries TRBV7-2 and TRBJ1-1; D unclear. The V gene's germline CDR1 is SGHTA and CDR2 FQGNSA. V was clipped by 1 base and J by 6 bases, with 18 bases between them. This CDR3 spans 16 amino acids. In DNA form, the CDR3 reads TGTGCCAGCAGCTTAGTGGGTCTACAGTACAATTCTGAAGCTTTCTTT. Translating it yields CASSLVGLQYNSEAFF.

This clone was seen once. The chain couples TRBV10-3 to TRBJ2-1; D possibly corresponds to TRBD2 (5 bases). V shed 7 bases and J shed 6 bases, with 13 bases lying between them. The CDR3 consists of 13 residues. Germline V CDR1 and CDR2: ENHRY, SYGVKD. CDR3 region: CAITEASINEQFF. Here the CDR3 DNA reads TGTGCCATCACGGAGGCATCTATCAATGAGCAGTTCTTC.

The table lists this clone with a few counts. V is TRBV5-1 and J is TRBJ2-1; maybe TRBD2 (6 bases). Germline-derived CDR1 and CDR2 are SGHRS and YFSETQ. This CDR3 comprises 17 residues. V gave up 1 base and J gave up 4 bases, with 18 bases separating them. The CDR3 loop is CASSLTHQGSGYNEQFF. DNA of the CDR3: TGCGCCAGCAGCTTGACCCACCAAGGTAGCGGATACAATGAGCAGTTCTTC.

In its sample, this clone was seen once. CDR3 nucleotides: TGTGCCACTTCGACTGACGGGGAGCTGTTTTTT. As protein: CATSTDGELFF. The chain combines TRBV19 with TRBJ2-2; D gene ambiguous. This CDR3 is built from 11 residues. With 10 bases removed from V and 7 bases from J, the gap between germline ends came to 10 bases. The germline gives CDR1 LNHDA, CDR2 SQIVND (reference sequence).

This chain connects TRBV9 to TRBJ1-3; no firm D call. Trimming shortened V by 0 bases and J by 5 bases, and 0 bases separated the two germline ends. The V gene's germline CDR1 is SGDLS and CDR2 YYNGEE. CDR3 length: 11 amino acids. The CDR3 coding sequence is TGTGCCAGCAGCGTAGGAAACACCATATATTTT. Protein: CASSVGNTIYF.

The chain recombines TRBV9 with TRBJ1-4; D perhaps matches TRBD1 (5 bases). V lost 3 bases and J 7 bases, leaving 19 bases between the germline ends. The germline gives CDR1 SGDLS, CDR2 YYNGEE. The CDR3 consists of 16 residues. Here the CDR3 reads CASSAGPWDGSEKLFF. The CDR3, as DNA: TGTGCCAGCAGCGCCGGGCCGTGGGACGGTTCTGAAAAACTGTTTTTT.

The chain uses TRBV4-2 and TRBJ2-7, with TRBD1 matching 8 bases. This CDR3 contains 16 residues. Germline V CDR1 and CDR2: LGHNA, YNFKEQ. V lost 0 bases to trimming and J lost 4 bases; unmatched junction nucleotides: 8. CDR3 bases: TGTGCCAGCAGCCAAGACCTAGCCCAGGGGGCTTACGAGCAGTACTTC. Translated, it gives CASSQDLAQGAYEQYF.

The rearrangement links TRBV10-1 to TRBJ1-5, with TRBD1 as a possible D gene (6 bases). Germline-derived CDR1 and CDR2 are WNHNN and SYGVQD (reference sequence). This CDR3 is 16 amino acids long. Trimming took 6 bases from V and 3 from J, leaving 18 bases between them. In DNA, the CDR3 is TGCGCCAGCAGAATTAATTTTACAGGGCCCAATCAGCCCCAGCATTTT. It is translated as CASRINFTGPNQPQHF.

The chain combines TRBV27 with TRBJ2-7; D tentatively fits TRBD1 or TRBD2 (5 bases each). V was pared by 8 bases and J by 3 bases, with 17 bases between. CDR1 and CDR2 from the germline V gene are MNHEY and SMNVEV (reference sequence). This CDR3 contains 14 residues. The CDR3, as DNA: TGTGCCAGCGGGGACCTGGGAAACTTCTACGAGCAGTACTTC. Residues: CASGDLGNFYEQYF.

This rearrangement joins TRBV1 to TRBJ2-7; the D call in the table, TRBD2, was not verified against the DNA. TRBV1 is termed a pseudogene. The CDR3 covers 13 residues. CDR3 DNA: TGCACCAGCAGCCATTTATCCCTCTACGAGCAGTACTTC. Protein product: CTSSHLSLYEQYF.

This chain connects TRBV19 to TRBJ1-5; TRBD1 might be the D (5 bases). There are 15 residues in the CDR3. V was cut by 7 bases and J by 3 bases, with 16 bases left in between. Germline V gene data show CDR1 as LNHDA and CDR2 as SQIVND (reference sequence). CDR3 loop: CASTEGWHSNQPQHF. In DNA form, the CDR3 reads TGTGCCAGTACCGAGGGGTGGCATTCCAATCAGCCCCAGCATTTT.

This chain connects TRBV10-3 to TRBJ2-5, with a tentative D call TRBD2 (6 bases). The V gene lost 0 bases and the J gene lost 5 bases, with 10 bases spanning the gap. The V gene's germline CDR1 is ENHRY and CDR2 SYGVKD. The CDR3 is 14 residues long. The CDR3 DNA sequence: TGTGCCATCAGTGAGTCCGGTGGAGGGGAGACCCAGTACTTC. Protein sequence: CAISESGGGETQYF.

This clone appeared a single time. V is TRBV5-5 and J is TRBJ2-3; the D gene is possibly TRBD1 (6 bases). This CDR3 contains 16 residues. V lost 4 bases and J 2 bases, leaving 17 bases between the germline ends. In germline, CDR1 is SGHKS, CDR2 YYEKEE (reference sequence). CDR3 bases: TGTGCCAGCAGCCGGCTGGGGACACCCGACACAGATACGCAGTATTTT. This translates into CASSRLGTPDTDTQYF. Looking up the rest from reference TRBV5-5 and TRBJ2-3 gives the full variable domain: DAGVTQSPTHLIKTRGQQVTLRCSPISGHKSVSWYQQVLGQGPQFIFQYYEKEERGRGNFPDRFSARQFPNYSSELNVNALLLGDSALYLCASSRLGTPDTDTQYFGPGTRLTVL.

The chain is built from TRBV13 and TRBJ1-1; D call uncertain. Germline V lookup: CDR1 PRHDT, CDR2 FYEKMQ (reference sequence). V was trimmed by 3 bases and J by 6 bases, leaving 8 bases between them. The CDR3 totals 12 residues. The CDR3 coding sequence is TGTGCCAGCAGCTTTTCAGGTGCTGAAGCTTTCTTT. Its translation: CASSFSGAEAFF.

The CDR3 coding sequence is TGTGCCAGCAGCTTCAGAGCTAGCGGCTTTTACAATGAGCAGTTCTTC. Protein sequence: CASSFRASGFYNEQFF. This chain joins TRBV7-9 and TRBJ2-1, with 7 bases matching TRBD2. Trimming at V came to 3 bases and at J to 4 bases, leaving 9 bases not matched to a gene. The germline gives CDR1 SEHNR, CDR2 FQNEAQ (reference sequence). CDR3 size: 16 residues.

The chain couples TRBV18 to TRBJ2-3; 9 nucleotides agree with TRBD2. Unmatched junction bases numbered 4, after V lost 3 bases and J lost 3 bases. CDR1 KGHSH and CDR2 LQKENI come from the germline V gene. The CDR3 spans 15 residues. The CDR3 DNA is TGTGCCAGCTCACCCTTAGCGGGAGCAACAGATACGCAGTATTTT. This codes for CASSPLAGATDTQYF.

J is TRBJ2-2 and V is TRBV5-1; 12 bases agree with TRBD2. V lost 6 bases to trimming and J lost 4 bases; unmatched junction nucleotides: 4. There are 15 residues in the CDR3. The germline gives CDR1 SGHRS, CDR2 YFSETQ. The CDR3 DNA reads as TGCGCCAGCACTATGACTAGCGGGGGCACCGGGGAGCTGTTTTTT. Amino acid sequence: CASTMTSGGTGELFF.

This chain joins TRBV30 and TRBJ1-2; D not resolved. The CDR3 length is 12 residues. Trimming cost V 3 bases and J 4 bases, with 9 bases left between them. Germline assignment: CDR1 GTSNPN and CDR2 SVGIG (reference sequence). Here the CDR3 reads CAWRESFYGYTF. Written as DNA, the CDR3 is TGTGCCTGGAGAGAGTCCTTCTATGGCTACACCTTC. Full variable domain (rest looked up from reference TRBV30 and TRBJ1-2): SQTIHQWPATLVQPVGSPLSLECTVEGTSNPNLYWYRQAAGRGLQLLFYSVGIGQISSEVPQNLSASRPQDRQFILSSKKLLLSDSGFYLCAWRESFYGYTFGSGTRLTVV.